This TCR beta chain was captured in a study of shared clonotypes between healthy human individuals. This clone was seen only once. Donors had no recently reported acute infections or vaccinations and were HIV-negative. When samples were unsorted, about 90 million PBMCs were used for genomic DNA. The run depth of the assay was deep. Tens of thousands of T cell genomes, or approximately 270 ng DNA, went into replicate PCRs of unsorted PBMC. Profiled with immunoSEQ multiplex PCR; TCRdb holds only in-frame clones, not every one. The repertoire holds fewer than 700,000 clones, with around 81% as singletons. Germline V CDR1 and CDR2: SGHNT, YENEEA. The CDR3 is 14 residues long. Unmatched junction bases numbered 5, after V lost 5 bases and J lost 5 bases.

The origin of this receptor is a woman in her thirties or forties in good health. Some clones in this sample may be carry-over from other donors' samples. The sample comprised PBMCs. The V call is TRBV11-3, the J call TRBJ2-2; 7 bases match TRBD1. The CDR3 loop reads CASSNRDRTGELFF. CDR3 coding DNA: TGTGCCAGCAGCAACCGGGACAGAACCGGGGAGCTGTTTTTT.